The TCR beta chain described here comes from a study of blood T cell repertoires in COVID-19. Repertoires were generated with immunoSEQ multiplex PCR, while TCRdb's copy carries only in-frame clones and drops some. The sample carries hundreds of thousands of clones, roughly 90% recorded once. The V and J ends lost 6 bases and 9 bases respectively, with 9 bases between them. CDR3 size: 10 residues. Germline CDR1 reads DFQATT; CDR2 reads SNEGSKA (reference sequence). The chain has TRBV20-1 and TRBJ2-1; D uncertain. Source material: peripheral blood. The TCR was taken from a woman in her fifties or sixties with active or convalescent COVID-19. CDR3 DNA: TGCAGTGCCGAATTCGGTGAGCAGTTCTTC. It codes for CSAEFGEQFF.